These 10 T cell receptor beta chains originate from one sample sequenced in a study of CD8+CD57+ T cells in acquired aplastic anemia. Genomic DNA templated the TCR beta VDJ and CDR3 profiling. MiXCR, applied by TCRdb to the reads, yields one record per CDR3 protein. The sample contains about 110,000 distinct CDR3 sequences, roughly 50% of which appear only once. Sequenced material: sorted CD4+, CD8+, or CD8+CD57+ T cells (not recorded which) from PBMCs. The receptors were gathered from a human donor in good health, serving as a control.

There are many counts of this clonotype. The chain couples TRBV4-1 to TRBJ1-1; maybe TRBD1 (6 bases). The germline V and J ends were trimmed by 2 bases and 3 bases, with 10 bases remaining between them. This CDR3 region has 14 residues. Per germline, CDR1 MGHRA and CDR2 YSYEKL. In DNA, the CDR3 is TGCGCCAGCAGCCAAACAGGGTTGGACACTGAAGCTTTCTTT. Protein product: CASSQTGLDTEAFF.

This clonotype was picked up many times. CDR3 in amino acids: CASSYSDSVGQNYGYTF. The CDR3 DNA reads as TGTGCCAGCAGTTACTCGGATTCTGTGGGGCAGAACTATGGCTACACCTTC. The rearrangement uses TRBV6-2 or TRBV6-3 and TRBJ1-2, with D maybe TRBD1 (5 bases). CDR1 is MNHEY and CDR2 is SVGEGT in the germline V gene. This CDR3 has 17 amino acids. Trimming took off 0 bases at V and 2 bases at J, with 16 bases between the two ends.

The DNA for the CDR3 is TGTGCCAGCAGCGTAGAATCACGTGAGCCCCAGCATTTT. Its translation: CASSVESREPQHF. V gene TRBV5-6 combines with J gene TRBJ1-5; D is uncertain. The CDR3 sequence is 13 residues long. Germline lookup yields CDR1 SGHDT and CDR2 YYEEEE. The germline V and J ends were trimmed by 4 bases and 8 bases, with 13 bases remaining between them.

This clonotype was picked up a small number of times. V is TRBV6-5 and J is TRBJ2-2; 7 bases map to TRBD1. CDR3 size: 17 residues. J was trimmed by 1 base and V by 8 bases; bases with no gene match: 13. CDR1 MNHEY and CDR2 SVGAGI come from the germline V gene. CDR3 DNA sequence: TGTGCCAGCCTTACCTGGAAGACAGGGAAGAACACCGGGGAGCTGTTTTTT. This gives the protein CASLTWKTGKNTGELFF.

The J gene is TRBJ2-3, the V gene TRBV20-1, with 9 bases aligning to TRBD2. Losses at the gene ends were 6 bases for V and 6 bases for J; bases not matched to a gene: 10. Germline V gives CDR1 DFQATT, CDR2 SNEGSKA (reference sequence). The CDR3 contains 14 residues. The CDR3 reads CSAERGAEFDTQYF. The CDR3 DNA follows: TGCAGTGCGGAGCGGGGGGCCGAGTTCGATACGCAGTATTTT.

This chain joins TRBV20-1 and TRBJ2-7; D could derive from TRBD1 or TRBD2 (6 bases each). The CDR3 length is 14 residues. Trimming removed 6 bases at V and 4 bases at J, with 19 bases between. CDR1 and CDR2 from the germline V gene are DFQATT and SNEGSKA (reference sequence). Here the CDR3 reads CSASRRGGFYEQYF. In nucleotides, the CDR3 is TGCAGTGCCTCACGACGAGGGGGGTTTTACGAGCAGTACTTC.

The chain has TRBV2 and TRBJ2-1; unclear D gene. Germline assignment: CDR1 SNHLY and CDR2 FYNNEI. Trimming left V 5 bases short and J 4 bases short, with 12 bases between. This CDR3 comprises 14 residues. CDR3 protein: CASSQETSYNEQFF. The CDR3, as DNA: TGTGCCAGCAGTCAGGAAACGAGTTACAATGAGCAGTTCTTC.

This clonotype showed up many times. The V gene is TRBV12-3 or TRBV12-4, the J gene TRBJ2-3; 8 nucleotides line up with TRBD1. The CDR3 runs 15 residues. J lost 2 bases, V lost 8 bases, and 9 bases had no gene match. The CDR3 sequence is CASGIRDRNTDTQYF. The CDR3, as DNA: TGTGCCAGCGGAATCCGGGACAGGAACACAGATACGCAGTATTTT.

Worth noting for this clonotype: Since a much larger clone is just one base distant, this may be a read error. V is TRBV30 and J is TRBJ2-7; D remains unclear. CDR3 length: 14 residues. The V gene's germline CDR1 is GTSNPN and CDR2 SVGIG (reference sequence). The germline V and J ends were trimmed by 7 bases and 3 bases, with 19 bases remaining between them. CDR3 amino acids: CAFVLVAVRYEQYF. DNA for the CDR3: TGTGCCTTCGTATTGGTGGCGGTCCGCTACGAGCAGTACTTC.

The rearrangement links TRBV25-1 to TRBJ1-1; D remains ambiguous. Germline V gene sequence: CDR1 MGHDK, CDR2 SYGVNS. The CDR3 spans 11 residues. V lost 6 bases and J lost 4, with 6 bases in between. The CDR3 sequence: CASRWSTEAFF. The CDR3 DNA follows: TGTGCCAGCAGATGGAGCACTGAAGCTTTCTTT.